Here is one T cell receptor (beta chain) with its context. Participant-reported clinical history was the basis for cohort assignment. Each exposed participant met a COVID-19 case in the 2 weeks preceding study entry. This entry is derived from a study of blood T cell repertoires in COVID-19. Study details: Samples representing acute and convalescent COVID-19 were sourced from the United States, Italy and Spain. The analysed material was cDNA or gDNA that came from T cells, B-cell-depleted T cells, or PBMCs.

The ends were cut back, 5 bases at V and 5 bases at J, with 15 bases in the middle. There are 14 residues in the CDR3. Germline loops: CDR1 SGHNT, CDR2 YENEEA. Produced via immunoSEQ multiplex PCR; TCRdb's table is partial and in-frame only. The sample includes about 240,000 clones, around four fifths of them seen just once. Sequencing was done on a sample of PBMCs or T cells enriched from blood (not recorded which). The chain carries TRBV11-3 and TRBJ1-1, with a tentative D call TRBD1 (5 bases). The receptor comes from a middle-aged woman who had been exposed to COVID-19. The DNA of the CDR3 is TGTGCCAGCAGCCCCGGGGGGGGACGGACTGAAGCTTTCTTT. Protein sequence: CASSPGGGRTEAFF.